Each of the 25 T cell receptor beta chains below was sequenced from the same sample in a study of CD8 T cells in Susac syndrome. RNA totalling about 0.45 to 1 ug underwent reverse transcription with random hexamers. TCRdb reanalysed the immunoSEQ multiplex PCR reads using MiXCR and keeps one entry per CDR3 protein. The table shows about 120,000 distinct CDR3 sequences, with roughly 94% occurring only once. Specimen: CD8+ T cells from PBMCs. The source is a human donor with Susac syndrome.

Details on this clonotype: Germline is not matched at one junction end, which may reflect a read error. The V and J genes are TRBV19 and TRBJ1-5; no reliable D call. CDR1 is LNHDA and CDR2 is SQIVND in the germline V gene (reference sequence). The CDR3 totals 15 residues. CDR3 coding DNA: TGTGCCAGTACCCCCTTTGGAGGTAGCAATCAGCCCCGGCATTTT. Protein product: CASTPFGGSNQPRHF.

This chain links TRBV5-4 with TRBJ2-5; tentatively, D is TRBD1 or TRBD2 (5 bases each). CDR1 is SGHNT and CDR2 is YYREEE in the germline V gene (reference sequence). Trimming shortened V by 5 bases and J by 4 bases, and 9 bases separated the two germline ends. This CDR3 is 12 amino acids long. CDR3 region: CASRKGRETQYF. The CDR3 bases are TGTGCCAGCAGGAAGGGGAGAGAGACCCAGTACTTC.

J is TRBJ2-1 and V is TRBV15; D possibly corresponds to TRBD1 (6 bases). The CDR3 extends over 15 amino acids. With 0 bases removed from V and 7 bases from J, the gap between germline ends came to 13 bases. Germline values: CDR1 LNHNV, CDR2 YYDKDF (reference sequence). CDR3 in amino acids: CATSRDRGQGNEQFF. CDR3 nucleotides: TGTGCCACCAGCAGAGATCGAGGGCAGGGGAATGAGCAGTTCTTC.

Written as DNA, the CDR3 is TGTGCCTGGAGTCTTACGGGCGAGCAGTACTTC. Encoded protein: CAWSLTGEQYF. The chain is built from TRBV30 and TRBJ2-7; D ambiguous. V lost 2 bases to trimming and J lost 6 bases, with 8 bases between them. The CDR3 is 11 residues long. The germline gives CDR1 GTSNPN, CDR2 SVGIG (reference sequence). Combining the CDR3 with reference TRBV30 and TRBJ2-7 gives the whole variable domain SQTIHQWPATLVQPVGSPLSLECTVEGTSNPNLYWYRQAAGRGLQLLFYSVGIGQISSEVPQNLSASRPQDRQFILSSKKLLLSDSGFYLCAWSLTGEQYFGPGTRLTVT.

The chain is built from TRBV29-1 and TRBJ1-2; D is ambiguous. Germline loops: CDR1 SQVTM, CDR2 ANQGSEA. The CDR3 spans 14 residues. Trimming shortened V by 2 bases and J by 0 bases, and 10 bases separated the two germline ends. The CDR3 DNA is TGCAGCGTTGAATTCCCCGAAGCTAACTATGGCTACACCTTC. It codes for CSVEFPEANYGYTF. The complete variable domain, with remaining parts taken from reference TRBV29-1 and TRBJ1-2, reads SAVISQKPSRDICQRGTSLTIQCQVDSQVTMMFWYRQQPGQSLTLIATANQGSEATYESGFVIDKFPISRPNLTFSTLTVSNMSPEDSSIYLCSVEFPEANYGYTFGSGTRLTVV.

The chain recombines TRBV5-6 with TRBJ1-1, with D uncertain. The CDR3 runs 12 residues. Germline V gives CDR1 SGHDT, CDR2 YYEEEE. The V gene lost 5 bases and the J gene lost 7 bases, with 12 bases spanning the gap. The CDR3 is CASSLGGLEAFF. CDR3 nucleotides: TGTGCCAGCAGTCTTGGAGGCCTTGAAGCTTTCTTT.

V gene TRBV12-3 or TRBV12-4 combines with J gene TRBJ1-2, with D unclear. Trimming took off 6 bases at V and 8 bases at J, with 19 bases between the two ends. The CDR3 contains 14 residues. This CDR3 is CASSPGSLAFGYTF. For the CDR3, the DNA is TGTGCCAGCAGCCCCGGGTCCCTGGCTTTCGGCTACACCTTC.

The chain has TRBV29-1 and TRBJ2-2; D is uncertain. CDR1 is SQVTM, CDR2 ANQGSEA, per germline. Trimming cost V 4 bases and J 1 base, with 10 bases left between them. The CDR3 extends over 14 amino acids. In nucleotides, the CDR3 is TGCAGCGTTGTCTTGGTGGGGAACACCGGGGAGCTGTTTTTT. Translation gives CSVVLVGNTGELFF.

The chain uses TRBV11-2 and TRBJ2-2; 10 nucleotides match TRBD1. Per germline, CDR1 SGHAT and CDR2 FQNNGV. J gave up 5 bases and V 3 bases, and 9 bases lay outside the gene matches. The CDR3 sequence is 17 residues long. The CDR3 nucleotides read TGTGCCAGCAGCTTCCCTAGGGTGGGACAGGGGACCGGGGAGCTGTTTTTT. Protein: CASSFPRVGQGTGELFF.

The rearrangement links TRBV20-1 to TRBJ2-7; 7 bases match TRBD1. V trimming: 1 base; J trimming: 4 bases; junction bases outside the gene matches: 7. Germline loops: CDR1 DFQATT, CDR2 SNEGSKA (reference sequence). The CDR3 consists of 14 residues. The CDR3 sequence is CSARVRGRGYEQYF. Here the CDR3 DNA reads TGCAGTGCTAGAGTAAGGGGGCGCGGGTACGAGCAGTACTTC.

The CDR3 protein is CASSAWTKPIAPLHF. Here the CDR3 DNA reads TGTGCCAGCAGCGCCTGGACGAAACCGATAGCACCCCTCCACTTT. The chain employs TRBV9 and TRBJ1-6; D is unclear. The CDR3 contains 15 residues. V was trimmed by 3 bases and J by 11 bases, leaving 18 bases between them. The germline CDR1 and CDR2 sequences are SGDLS and YYNGEE.

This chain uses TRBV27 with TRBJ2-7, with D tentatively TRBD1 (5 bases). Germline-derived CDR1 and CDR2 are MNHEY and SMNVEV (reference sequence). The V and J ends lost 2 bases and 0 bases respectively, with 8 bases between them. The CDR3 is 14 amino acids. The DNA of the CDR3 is TGTGCCAGCAGTTTAGGGGCACTCTCCTACGAGCAGTACTTC. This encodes CASSLGALSYEQYF.

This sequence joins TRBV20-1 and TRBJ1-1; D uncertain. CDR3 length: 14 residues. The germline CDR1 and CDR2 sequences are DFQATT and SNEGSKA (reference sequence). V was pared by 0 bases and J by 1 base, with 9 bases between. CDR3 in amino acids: CSARDEGSNTEAFF. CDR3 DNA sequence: TGCAGTGCTAGAGATGAGGGCTCGAACACTGAAGCTTTCTTT.

The CDR3 bases are TGTGCCATCAGAAGCAGCGCCAGCTCCTACAATGAGCAGTTCTTC. Its translation is CAIRSSASSYNEQFF. The chain couples TRBV10-3 to TRBJ2-1; D unclear. The CDR3 extends over 15 amino acids. V gave up 6 bases and J gave up 0 bases, with 12 bases separating them. Germline assignment: CDR1 ENHRY and CDR2 SYGVKD.

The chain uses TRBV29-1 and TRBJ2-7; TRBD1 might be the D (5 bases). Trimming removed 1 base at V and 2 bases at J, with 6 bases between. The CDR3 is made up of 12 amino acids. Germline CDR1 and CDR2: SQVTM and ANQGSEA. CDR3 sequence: CSVEGQTYEQYF. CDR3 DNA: TGCAGCGTTGAAGGACAGACCTACGAGCAGTACTTC.

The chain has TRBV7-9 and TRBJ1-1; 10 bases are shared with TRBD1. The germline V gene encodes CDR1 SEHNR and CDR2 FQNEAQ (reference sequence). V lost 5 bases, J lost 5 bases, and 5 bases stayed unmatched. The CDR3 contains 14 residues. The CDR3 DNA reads TGTGCCAGCAGCCCCGGGACAGGGGAAACTGAAGCTTTCTTT. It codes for CASSPGTGETEAFF.

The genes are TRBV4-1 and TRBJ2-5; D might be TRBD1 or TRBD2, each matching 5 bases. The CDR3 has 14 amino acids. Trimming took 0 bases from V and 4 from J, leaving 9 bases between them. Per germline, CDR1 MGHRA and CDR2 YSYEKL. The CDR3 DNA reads TGCGCCAGCAGCCAAGAATGGGGACGAGAGACCCAGTACTTC. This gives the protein CASSQEWGRETQYF.

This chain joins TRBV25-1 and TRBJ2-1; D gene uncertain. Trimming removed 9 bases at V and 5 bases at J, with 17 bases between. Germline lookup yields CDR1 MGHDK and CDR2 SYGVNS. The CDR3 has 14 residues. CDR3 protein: CASIPGLNHNEQFF. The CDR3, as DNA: TGTGCCAGTATCCCGGGTCTAAACCACAATGAGCAGTTCTTC.

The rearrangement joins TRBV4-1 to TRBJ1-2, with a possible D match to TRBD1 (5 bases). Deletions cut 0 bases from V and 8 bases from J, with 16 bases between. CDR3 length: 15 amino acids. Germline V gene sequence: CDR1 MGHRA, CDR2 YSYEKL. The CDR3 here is CASSQDPGEGAGYTF. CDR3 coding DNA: TGCGCCAGCAGCCAAGATCCGGGGGAAGGGGCCGGCTACACCTTC.

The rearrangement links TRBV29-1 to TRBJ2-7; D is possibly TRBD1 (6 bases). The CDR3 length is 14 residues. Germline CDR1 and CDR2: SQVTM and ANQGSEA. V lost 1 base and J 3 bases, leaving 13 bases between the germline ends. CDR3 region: CSVEGQEMGYEQYF. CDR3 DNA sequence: TGCAGCGTTGAAGGACAGGAGATGGGCTACGAGCAGTACTTC.

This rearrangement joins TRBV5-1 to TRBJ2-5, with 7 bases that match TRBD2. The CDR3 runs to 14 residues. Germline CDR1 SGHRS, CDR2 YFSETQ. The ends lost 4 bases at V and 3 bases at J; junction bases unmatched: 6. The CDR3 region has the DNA TGCGCCAGCAGCCCGGGACTATCCAAAGAGACCCAGTACTTC. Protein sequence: CASSPGLSKETQYF.

CDR3 sequence: CSVRTGGNYEQYF. In DNA, the CDR3 is TGCAGCGTCCGGACAGGGGGGAACTACGAGCAGTACTTC. The J gene is TRBJ2-7, the V gene TRBV29-1; 10 bases align to TRBD1. The V segment lost 6 bases and the J segment 3 bases; nucleotides outside the gene matches: 5. CDR1 and CDR2 (germline): SQVTM, ANQGSEA. The CDR3 consists of 13 residues.

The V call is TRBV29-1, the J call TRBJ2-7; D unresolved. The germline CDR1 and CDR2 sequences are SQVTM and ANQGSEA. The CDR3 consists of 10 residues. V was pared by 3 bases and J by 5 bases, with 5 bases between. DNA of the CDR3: TGCAGCGTTGAGTCTAACGAGCAGTACTTC. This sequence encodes CSVESNEQYF.

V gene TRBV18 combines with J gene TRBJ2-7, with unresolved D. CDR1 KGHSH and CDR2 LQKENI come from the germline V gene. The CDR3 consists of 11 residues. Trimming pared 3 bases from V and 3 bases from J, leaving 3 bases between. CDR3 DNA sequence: TGTGCCAGCTCACCCAACTACGAGCAGTACTTC. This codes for CASSPNYEQYF.

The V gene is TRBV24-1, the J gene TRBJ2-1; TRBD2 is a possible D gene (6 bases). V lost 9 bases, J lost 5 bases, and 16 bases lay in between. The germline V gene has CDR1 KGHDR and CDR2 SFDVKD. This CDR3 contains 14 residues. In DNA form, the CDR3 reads TGTGCCACCCCTAGGGACTTGGAGCACAATGAGCAGTTCTTC. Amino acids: CATPRDLEHNEQFF.